These T cell receptor beta chains were read from a single sample in a study of cytomegalovirus exposure and HLA in healthy donors. The repertoire was sequenced with immunoSEQ multiplex PCR; TCRdb's copy has only in-frame clones and lacks some. The repertoire table contains approximately 37,000 clones. Sequenced sample: PBMCs. The receptors come from a middle-aged man in good health and CMV-seropositive. CDR3s include the opening cysteine and the closing phenylalanine or tryptophan. A D gene is named only where the DNA matches it firmly.

TRBV7-2	TRBJ1-3	-	TGTGCCAGCAGCTTAGCTGCCGGGAGGGAAAACACCATATATTTT	CASSLAAGRENTIYF
TRBV25-1	TRBJ2-5	-	TGTGCCAGCACCCGAACTGGAGGACCCCGCGAGACCCAGTACTTC	CASTRTGGPRETQYF
TRBV7-9	TRBJ1-1	-	TGTGCCAGCAGCTTTGGGGGGATCGCGGACACTGAAGCTTTCTTT	CASSFGGIADTEAFF
TRBV7-9	TRBJ1-1	-	TGTGCCAGCAGACAACAGGGAGGGGAAGCTTTCTTT	CASRQQGGEAFF
TRBV5-1	TRBJ1-1	-	TGCGCCAGCAGCCCGGAAAACAGGGTAGGGGCTTTCTTT	CASSPENRVGAFF
TRBV9	TRBJ2-2	TRBD2	TGTGCCAGCAGCTTTGGGACTAGCGGGGGGGCCGGGGAGCTGTTTTTT	CASSFGTSGGAGELFF
TRBV6-5	TRBJ2-7	-	TGTGCCAGCAGACATAAGAATGACGGGACCTACGAGCAGTACTTC	CASRHKNDGTYEQYF
TRBV30	TRBJ2-3	-	TGTGCCTGGGGCCACGCTGGAGTCACAGATACGCAGTATTTT	CAWGHAGVTDTQYF
TRBV5-4	TRBJ2-3	-	TGTGCCAGCAGCTTGGATCCGGGAAGAAACACAGATACGCAGTATTTT	CASSLDPGRNTDTQYF
TRBV4-3	TRBJ2-2	TRBD2	TGCGCCAGCAGCCCACGAGTCCCAAAGGGTAGCGGGAGTACCGGGGAGCTGTTTTTT	CASSPRVPKGSGSTGELFF
TRBV7-9	TRBJ2-3	TRBD2	TGTGCCAGCAGCCCGAACCCGGGAGGGCTCGATACGCAGTATTTT	CASSPNPGGLDTQYF
TRBV2	TRBJ2-6	-	TGTGCCAGCCACGTGGGAGTCTCCGGGGCCAACGTCCTGACTTTC	CASHVGVSGANVLTF
TRBV5-1	TRBJ2-7	TRBD2	TGCGCCAGCAGCTTGGGTGGGACTAGCGGAGTCTACGAGCAGTACTTC	CASSLGGTSGVYEQYF
TRBV4-2	TRBJ2-3	-	TGTGCCAGCAGCCAAGCTTTAGATACGCAGTATTTT	CASSQALDTQYF
TRBV6-6	TRBJ1-5	-	TGTGCCAGCAGTTACTCGAGGGCAGCTAGCAATCAGCCCCAGCATTTT	CASSYSRAASNQPQHF
TRBV11-3	TRBJ2-7	TRBD2	TGTGCCAGCAGCCGTGGACTAGCGGGCAGCTCCTACGAGCAGTACTTC	CASSRGLAGSSYEQYF
TRBV7-7	TRBJ2-5	-	TGTGCTAGCAGCTTGGCTTTGATCGCTAGAACTAGGGAGACCCAGTACTTC	CASSLALIARTRETQYF
TRBV29-1	TRBJ1-1	-	TGCAGCTCCGGGGTGGGGACTGAAGCTTTCTTT	CSSGVGTEAFF
TRBV11-2	TRBJ1-2	-	TGTGCCAGCAGCTTCCACCAAGGGGGGAGGGACGGTGGCTACACCTTC	CASSFHQGGRDGGYTF
TRBV5-1	TRBJ2-1	TRBD2	TGCGCCAGCAGCTTGGATGGACTAGCGGGAGTCAATGAGCAGTTCTTC	CASSLDGLAGVNEQFF
TRBV12-5	TRBJ2-2	-	TGTGCTAGTGGTTTCCCGGGACAAAACACCGGGGAGCTGTTTTTT	CASGFPGQNTGELFF
TRBV5-1	TRBJ2-3	-	TGCGCCAGCAGCTTATCCAGCGCTCGTCAAGATACGCAGTATTTT	CASSLSSARQDTQYF
TRBV27	TRBJ2-1	TRBD2	TGTGCCAGCAGTTTAACATACCTAGCGGGAGGGCTCGACAATGAGCAGTTCTTC	CASSLTYLAGGLDNEQFF
TRBV29-1	TRBJ2-3	-	TGCAGCGTCGGCCGTTATCAGGCCAGCACAGATACGCAGTATTTT	CSVGRYQASTDTQYF
TRBV11-3	TRBJ2-6	TRBD1	TGTGCCAGCAGCTTAGTACGACAGGGGGGGATCTCAGGGGCCAACGTCCTGACTTTC	CASSLVRQGGISGANVLTF
TRBV7-8	TRBJ1-3	-	TGTGCCAGCAGCCGATGGAGGACGGGTAGTATGGGAAACACCATATATTTT	CASSRWRTGSMGNTIYF
TRBV5-1	TRBJ2-5	-	TGCGCCAGCAGCTTGGACGCGGGGTCAACAGAGACCCAGTACTTC	CASSLDAGSTETQYF
TRBV12-5	TRBJ1-5	-	TGTGCTAGTGGTTTGGTTAACAAGCCCCAGCATTTT	CASGLVNKPQHF
TRBV30	TRBJ2-7	-	TGTGCCTGGAGTCTCCACAGGGTAGGGGAGCAGTACTTC	CAWSLHRVGEQYF
TRBV9	TRBJ2-7	-	TGTGCCAGCAGCCCGGGAGAACTCCCCTACGAGCAGTACTTC	CASSPGELPYEQYF
TRBV30	TRBJ1-2	TRBD1	TGTGCCTGGAGTGTCAAGGGTATGGGACAGGGCCCTAGCTATGGCTACACCTTC	CAWSVKGMGQGPSYGYTF
TRBV30	TRBJ2-4	TRBD1	TGTGCCTGGAGTGTACGGGGCAGGGGGCGAGCCAAAAACATTCAGTACTTC	CAWSVRGRGRAKNIQYF
TRBV30	TRBJ1-5	-	TGTGCCTGGAGCGGACAAGGACGACGCAATCAGCCCCAGCATTTT	CAWSGQGRRNQPQHF
TRBV7-8	TRBJ1-5	-	TGTGCCAGCAGTGTAGCACATCAGCCCCAGCATTTT	CASSVAHQPQHF
TRBV6-5	TRBJ2-7	-	TGTGCCAGCAGTCGCGGGACAGAGTACGAGCAGTACTTC	CASSRGTEYEQYF
TRBV7-3	TRBJ2-1	-	TGTGCCAGCAGCTTAACGGGGAGCTCCTACAATGAGCAGTTCTTC	CASSLTGSSYNEQFF
TRBV6-1	TRBJ2-7	-	TGTGCCACTAGATCGTGGAGGAGCTCCTACGAGCAGTACTTC	CATRSWRSSYEQYF
TRBV6-1	TRBJ2-1	-	TGTGCCAGCAGTGAGTGGGAGCTTAGGCAGTTCTTC	CASSEWELRQFF
TRBV11-3	TRBJ2-7	-	TGTGCCAGCAGCCCTGACAATCTGTACGAGCAGTACTTC	CASSPDNLYEQYF
TRBV5-1	TRBJ2-7	TRBD2	TGCGCCAGCAGCTTGGGGGGAGGGTCTTACGAGCAGTACTTC	CASSLGGGSYEQYF
TRBV30	TRBJ2-1	-	TGTGCCTGGAACCAGCAGGGTTACAATGAGCAGTTCTTC	CAWNQQGYNEQFF